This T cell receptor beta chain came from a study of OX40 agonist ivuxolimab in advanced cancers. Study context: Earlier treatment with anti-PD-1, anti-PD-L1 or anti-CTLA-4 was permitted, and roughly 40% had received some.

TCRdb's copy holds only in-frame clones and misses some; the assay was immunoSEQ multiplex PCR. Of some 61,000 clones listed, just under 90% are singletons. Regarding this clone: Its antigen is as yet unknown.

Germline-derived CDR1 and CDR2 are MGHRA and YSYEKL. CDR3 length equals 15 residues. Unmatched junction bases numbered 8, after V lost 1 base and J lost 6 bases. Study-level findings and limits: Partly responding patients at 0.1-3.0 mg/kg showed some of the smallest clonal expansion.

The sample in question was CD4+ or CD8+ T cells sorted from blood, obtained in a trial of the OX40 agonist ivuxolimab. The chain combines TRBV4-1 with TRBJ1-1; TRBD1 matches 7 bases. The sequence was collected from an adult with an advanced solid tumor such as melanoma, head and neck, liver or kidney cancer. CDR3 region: CASSQGPLGQAEAFF. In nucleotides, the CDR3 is TGCGCCAGCAGCCAAGGACCCCTTGGACAGGCTGAAGCTTTCTTT.